Below are 27 T cell receptor beta chains sequenced from a single sample in a study of cytomegalovirus exposure and HLA in healthy donors. Both 60 Vbeta primers and 13 Jbeta primers went into the PCR. Assay used: immunoSEQ multiplex PCR; TCRdb lists only in-frame clones, some missing. The sample has about 160,000 clones, roughly 84% seen once. Sequenced: PBMCs. Receptors originate from a man aged 25-45 years in good health and CMV-seronegative.

This chain joins TRBV10-3 and TRBJ1-3, with unresolved D. This CDR3 comprises 13 residues. V was pared by 7 bases and J by 0 bases, with 7 bases between. Germline lookup yields CDR1 ENHRY and CDR2 SYGVKD. The CDR3 DNA follows: TGTGCCATCACTACCGGCTCTGGAAACACCATATATTTT. Protein sequence: CAITTGSGNTIYF.

The rearrangement uses TRBV7-9 and TRBJ1-4; TRBD1 matches at 7 bases. This CDR3 is 18 amino acids long. Per germline, CDR1 SEHNR and CDR2 FQNEAQ (reference sequence). V lost 4 bases, J lost 0 bases, and 11 bases stayed unmatched. The DNA for the CDR3 is TGTGCCAGCAGCTACCGGGGGACAGCCAACCCAACTAATGAAAAACTGTTTTTT. It codes for CASSYRGTANPTNEKLFF.

There are a few counts of this clone. The genes are TRBV18 and TRBJ1-1; the D gene is possibly TRBD1 (6 bases). Germline V gene lookup returns CDR1 KGHSH and CDR2 LQKENI. This CDR3 contains 13 residues. Between the trimmed V and J ends, which lost 3 bases and 1 base, there was a span of 6 bases. CDR3: CASSPGQNTEAFF. In nucleotides, the CDR3 is TGTGCCAGCTCACCGGGACAGAACACTGAAGCTTTCTTT.

This chain uses TRBV7-9 with TRBJ2-5, with 11 bases that match TRBD1. Unmatched junction bases numbered 4, after V lost 5 bases and J lost 2 bases. The CDR3 loop spans 15 amino acids. Germline CDR1 is SEHNR and CDR2 is FQNEAQ (reference sequence). CDR3: CASSPRDRGQETQYF. In DNA form, the CDR3 reads TGTGCCAGCAGCCCCCGGGACAGGGGGCAAGAGACCCAGTACTTC.

The V gene is TRBV7-6, the J gene TRBJ1-1; D remains unclear. The CDR3 extends over 15 amino acids. From germline, CDR1 is SGHVS and CDR2 FNYEAQ. The V end was cut by 5 bases, the J end by 5 bases, with 18 bases between. CDR3 sequence reads: CASSPSSGVWTEAFF. CDR3 nucleotide sequence: TGTGCCAGCAGCCCGTCCTCCGGGGTGTGGACTGAAGCTTTCTTT.

The chain has TRBV30 and TRBJ1-5; D ambiguous. This CDR3 is built from 16 residues. From germline, CDR1 is GTSNPN and CDR2 SVGIG (reference sequence). The germline V and J ends were trimmed by 6 bases and 5 bases, with 23 bases remaining between them. CDR3 nucleotides: TGTGCCTGTTCCCGGACGGGGTCCCAAAGCTATCAGCCCCAGCATTTT. Amino acids: CACSRTGSQSYQPQHF.

The CDR3 DNA reads TGTGCCAGCCAGCGCGGCCCCGACGGAAACACTGAAGCTTTCTTT. Protein sequence: CASQRGPDGNTEAFF. The chain carries TRBV9 and TRBJ1-1; D unclear. Trimming shortened V by 7 bases and J by 2 bases, and 18 bases separated the two germline ends. Looked up from germline, CDR1 is SGDLS and CDR2 is YYNGEE. This CDR3 has 15 amino acids.

The V call is TRBV27, the J call TRBJ1-4; D remains ambiguous. V was cut by 5 bases and J by 8 bases, with 18 bases left in between. This CDR3 is built from 15 residues. Germline-derived CDR1 and CDR2 are MNHEY and SMNVEV (reference sequence). The CDR3 DNA follows: TGTGCCAGCAGTGATGGGGAGGGAGGTGAGGAAAAACTGTTTTTT. Its translation is CASSDGEGGEEKLFF.

V gene TRBV5-6 combines with J gene TRBJ1-2; D remains ambiguous. The CDR3 totals 14 residues. Trimming took off 0 bases at V and 5 bases at J, with 11 bases between the two ends. Germline V CDR1 and CDR2: SGHDT, YYEEEE. CDR3 residues: CASSLDRRSYGYTF. The CDR3 DNA follows: TGTGCCAGCAGCTTGGATCGGAGGTCATATGGCTACACCTTC.

V is TRBV27 and J is TRBJ1-2; D is possibly TRBD1 (5 bases). Trimming left V 6 bases short and J 9 bases short, with 11 bases between. The CDR3 consists of 11 residues. Germline values: CDR1 MNHEY, CDR2 SMNVEV (reference sequence). The CDR3 DNA reads as TGTGCCAGCAGCCGGGGGGGGAGCTACACCTTC. Its translation is CASSRGGSYTF.

The chain is built from TRBV5-1 and TRBJ2-3; weak D call: TRBD2 (5 bases). Germline-derived CDR1 and CDR2 are SGHRS and YFSETQ. This CDR3 has 12 residues. Trimming shortened V by 7 bases and J by 2 bases, and 8 bases separated the two germline ends. The CDR3 loop is CASGLSTDTQYF. DNA for the CDR3: TGCGCCAGCGGACTTTCCACAGATACGCAGTATTTT.

The chain combines TRBV6-5 with TRBJ1-6; D is ambiguous. V gave up 5 bases and J gave up 9 bases, with 14 bases separating them. The CDR3 has 14 amino acids. Germline V CDR1 and CDR2: MNHEY, SVGAGI. CDR3 bases: TGTGCCAGCAGTCCCTGGGCGGGTCGTTCACCCCTCCACTTT. Residues: CASSPWAGRSPLHF.

The chain uses TRBV7-2 and TRBJ2-7; a weak D match, TRBD2 (7 bases). V shed 2 bases and J shed 3 bases, with 11 bases lying between them. Germline V lookup: CDR1 SGHTA, CDR2 FQGNSA. The CDR3 consists of 14 residues. CDR3 region: CASSLWEGVYEQYF. CDR3 in DNA: TGTGCCAGCAGCTTATGGGAGGGGGTCTACGAGCAGTACTTC.

The chain recombines TRBV2 with TRBJ1-2, with a possible D match to TRBD1 (5 bases). The V end lost 5 bases, the J end lost 2 bases, and 15 bases lay between the germline ends. The germline CDR1 and CDR2 sequences are SNHLY and FYNNEI. CDR3 size: 15 residues. The CDR3 spells CASSQSLRDNYGYTF. CDR3 bases: TGTGCCAGCAGTCAGTCCTTGCGGGACAACTATGGCTACACCTTC.

This clone appeared a single time. The J gene is TRBJ2-7, the V gene TRBV28; the match to TRBD2 covers 14 bases. Germline loops: CDR1 MDHEN, CDR2 SYDVKM. V lost 5 bases to trimming and J lost 7 bases; unmatched junction nucleotides: 10. The CDR3 consists of 16 residues. Written as DNA, the CDR3 is TGTGCCAGCAGTATACGGACTAGCGGGAGGTTAGGAGAGCAGTACTTC. Amino acids: CASSIRTSGRLGEQYF.

The chain joins TRBV6-5 to TRBJ2-1; TRBD2 agrees at 14 bases. Trimming removed 7 bases from V and 10 bases from J; junction bases left unmatched: 6. Germline V gene lookup returns CDR1 MNHEY and CDR2 SVGAGI. CDR3 size: 14 residues. CDR3 sequence (DNA): TGTGCCAGCACGGGACTAGCGGGAGCCTCAGAGCAGTTCTTC. Residues: CASTGLAGASEQFF.

This chain joins TRBV7-9 and TRBJ2-1, with D possibly being TRBD1 (6 bases). CDR3 length: 14 residues. The germline V and J ends were trimmed by 4 bases and 4 bases, with 11 bases remaining between them. The germline gives CDR1 SEHNR, CDR2 FQNEAQ (reference sequence). The CDR3 protein is CASSYRDKYNEQFF. In DNA, the CDR3 is TGTGCCAGCAGCTACCGGGACAAATACAATGAGCAGTTCTTC.

V is TRBV10-3 and J is TRBJ1-1; 7 bases are a match to TRBD1. CDR1 and CDR2 (germline): ENHRY, SYGVKD. The V segment lost 6 bases and the J segment 5 bases; nucleotides outside the gene matches: 3. The CDR3 has 12 amino acids. The DNA for the CDR3 is TGTGCCATCAGCAGGACAGGTACTGAAGCTTTCTTT. Amino acid sequence: CAISRTGTEAFF.

The CDR3, as DNA: TGTGCCAGCAGTGACTCAACCGGGACAGGGGGTTATGAGCAGTTCTTC. The encoded protein is CASSDSTGTGGYEQFF. This chain uses TRBV6-4 with TRBJ2-1, with TRBD1 matching 11 bases. Germline CDR1 is MRHNA and CDR2 is SNTAGT. Losses at the gene ends were 0 bases for V and 8 bases for J; bases not matched to a gene: 6. This CDR3 region has 16 residues.

The chain carries TRBV13 and TRBJ2-7; TRBD1 matches 11 bases. With V trimmed by 7 bases and J by 5 bases, 10 bases remained unmatched. Germline V gene lookup returns CDR1 PRHDT and CDR2 FYEKMQ (reference sequence). The CDR3 contains 15 residues. CDR3 sequence: CASTLGQGGVHEQYF. The CDR3 DNA sequence: TGTGCCAGCACCTTGGGACAGGGGGGCGTCCACGAGCAGTACTTC. Combining the CDR3 with reference TRBV13 and TRBJ2-7 gives the whole variable domain AAGVIQSPRHLIKEKRETATLKCYPIPRHDTVYWYQQGPGQDPQFLISFYEKMQSDKGSIPDRFSAQQFSDYHSELNMSSLELGDSALYFCASTLGQGGVHEQYFGPGTRLTVT.

The DNA for the CDR3 is TGTGCCAGCCCTCGGGACAGGTCTGGGGCCAACGTCCTGACTTTC. This gives the protein CASPRDRSGANVLTF. This rearrangement joins TRBV2 to TRBJ2-6; 8 bases map to TRBD1. CDR1 and CDR2 (germline): SNHLY, FYNNEI. CDR3 length: 15 amino acids. The trim removed 8 bases at V and 1 base at J, leaving 4 bases unmatched. The whole variable domain, filled in from reference TRBV2 and TRBJ2-6, reads EPEVTQTPSHQVTQMGQEVILRCVPISNHLYFYWYRQILGQKVEFLVSFYNNEISEKSEIFDDQFSVERPDGSNFTLKIRSTKLEDSAMYFCASPRDRSGANVLTFGAGSRLTVL.

CDR3 in DNA: TGTGCCAGCGGGCACTCCTATAATTCACCCCTCCACTTT. Translating it yields CASGHSYNSPLHF. This chain links TRBV6-6 with TRBJ1-6; D unclear. CDR3 length equals 13 residues. Germline lookup yields CDR1 MNHNY and CDR2 SVGAGI (reference sequence). V was shortened by 8 bases and J by 0 bases, with 5 bases between the two germline ends.

This chain connects TRBV12-5 to TRBJ2-7; D perhaps matches TRBD1 (5 bases). Germline CDR1 LGHNT, CDR2 FRNRAP. The germline V and J ends were trimmed by 3 bases and 10 bases, with 10 bases remaining between them. This CDR3 contains 11 residues. The CDR3 region is CASGLGANQYF. For the CDR3, the DNA is TGTGCTAGTGGTTTAGGGGCTAACCAGTACTTC.

The chain combines TRBV4-1 with TRBJ2-5; possibly TRBD1 for D (7 bases). Trimming removed 3 bases from V and 5 bases from J, with 13 bases in between. Germline CDR1 MGHRA, CDR2 YSYEKL. The CDR3 loop spans 14 amino acids. Written as DNA, the CDR3 is TGCGCCAGCAGCCAGGAGGGGGCCTACGAGACCCAGTACTTC. Translation gives CASSQEGAYETQYF.

The chain couples TRBV5-1 to TRBJ1-3; no reliable D call. CDR3 length: 15 amino acids. V lost 0 bases and J lost 1, with 8 bases in between. Germline V lookup: CDR1 SGHRS, CDR2 YFSETQ. CDR3 in DNA: TGCGCCAGCAGCTTGGCCCCGGGTTCTGGAAACACCATATATTTT. Amino acid sequence: CASSLAPGSGNTIYF.

The chain has TRBV5-1 and TRBJ2-1; 11 nucleotides agree with TRBD2. J was trimmed by 4 bases and V by 8 bases; bases with no gene match: 14. This CDR3 region has 17 residues. Germline V gives CDR1 SGHRS, CDR2 YFSETQ. CDR3 nucleotide sequence: TGCGCCAGTTCGTTAATTCCCGGGACTAGCGGTTACAATGAGCAGTTCTTC. Amino acids: CASSLIPGTSGYNEQFF.

This clone was seen a few times. The V gene is TRBV29-1, the J gene TRBJ2-3; 7 bases match TRBD2. The CDR3 runs to 15 residues. V shed 5 bases and J 5 bases; nucleotides not matched to a gene: 13. Germline lookup yields CDR1 SQVTM and CDR2 ANQGSEA. CDR3 in DNA: TGCAGCGTTTGTTTGGGCGGGAGTGCTGAAGATACGCAGTATTTT. It encodes CSVCLGGSAEDTQYF.